This is a list of T cell receptor beta chains from one sample in a study of Graves' ophthalmopathy and Graves' hyperthyroidism. TCRdb re-derived calls from the multiplex PCR reads in MiXCR, one entry per CDR3 protein. The sample consists of hundreds of thousands of distinct CDR3 sequences, 20% to 25% of them appearing once. The sample was peripheral blood. Receptors were obtained from a woman aged 18-30 years with stable Graves' hyperthyroidism. Some clones in this sample may be carry-over from other donors' samples. Each CDR3 is given with its conserved first and last residue. Each record gives: V gene, J gene, CDR3 length, clone size, CDR3 protein. Size tells how often a clone was seen (once, few, many) or the class of an expanded clone, and some rows leave it out.

>TRBV11-2|TRBJ2-2|18|many
CASSGGGGRSRNTGELFF
>TRBV2|TRBJ1-1|19|NA
CASSKRGGWNTEAPLPAFF
>TRBV18|TRBJ2-2|16|NA
CASSPLGDANTGELFF
>TRBV7-8|TRBJ1-2|15|NA
CASSLGVDRGYGYTF
>TRBV12-3/TRBV12-4|TRBJ1-3|12|many
CASTHSGNTIYF
>TRBV15|TRBJ1-1|15|NA
CATSKIPGTRSEAFF
>TRBV29-1|TRBJ1-1|15|many
CSTIGTGSSSTEAFF
>TRBV5-1|TRBJ2-2|15|NA
CASSLDIGNTGELFF
>TRBV5-1|TRBJ1-2|13|once
CASSPETLPGYTF
>TRBV20-1|TRBJ1-6|16|few
CSASPRGSSYNSPLHF
>TRBV11-1|TRBJ2-5|14|many
CASSSDRGRETQYF
>TRBV12-3/TRBV12-4|TRBJ2-2|12|many
CASRGSTGELFF
>TRBV3-1|TRBJ1-3|14|NA
CASSRAPEGNTIYF
>TRBV12-3/TRBV12-4|TRBJ2-5|13|many
CASSSGAEETQYF
>TRBV28|TRBJ1-5|18|NA
CASSLFARDRVSNQPQHF
>TRBV7-9|TRBJ2-4|17|NA
CASSLQGGGAAKNIQYF
>TRBV4-1|TRBJ1-2|15|many
CASSQDQGADYGYTF
>TRBV3-1|TRBJ2-7|16|NA
CASSPLTGVISYEQYF
>TRBV5-4|TRBJ2-6|17|NA
CASSWGQASSGANVLTF